This T cell receptor (beta chain) originates from a study of cytomegalovirus exposure and HLA in healthy donors. Study in general: From around 180 million T cells, an earlier analysis saw under 140 million unique TCR beta sequences.

Primers: 60 Vbeta forward and 13 Jbeta reverse. TCRdb's copy holds only in-frame clones and misses some; the assay was immunoSEQ multiplex PCR. This repertoire shows some 180,000 clones, 75% to 85% found once; its top ten account for about 1.5%. Overall study results and limits: The classifier reportedly diagnosed cytomegalovirus status with high sensitivity and specificity. There were reportedly fewer N-insertions in an Asian-associated ancestry cluster than the roughly 670-donor mean, in a later analysis.

For this clone: Its antigen is currently unknown.

This CDR3 has 17 residues. CDR1 MNHEY and CDR2 SMNVEV come from the germline V gene (reference sequence). With V trimmed by 5 bases and J by 5 bases, 11 bases remained unmatched. This TCR derives from a man younger than 35 in good health and CMV-seronegative. This chain joins TRBV27 and TRBJ2-7; 14 bases agree with TRBD2. Sequencing was carried out using PBMCs. CDR3 amino acids: CASSQPGLAGEDHEQYF. In DNA form, the CDR3 reads TGTGCCAGCAGTCAGCCGGGACTAGCGGGAGAGGACCACGAGCAGTACTTC.